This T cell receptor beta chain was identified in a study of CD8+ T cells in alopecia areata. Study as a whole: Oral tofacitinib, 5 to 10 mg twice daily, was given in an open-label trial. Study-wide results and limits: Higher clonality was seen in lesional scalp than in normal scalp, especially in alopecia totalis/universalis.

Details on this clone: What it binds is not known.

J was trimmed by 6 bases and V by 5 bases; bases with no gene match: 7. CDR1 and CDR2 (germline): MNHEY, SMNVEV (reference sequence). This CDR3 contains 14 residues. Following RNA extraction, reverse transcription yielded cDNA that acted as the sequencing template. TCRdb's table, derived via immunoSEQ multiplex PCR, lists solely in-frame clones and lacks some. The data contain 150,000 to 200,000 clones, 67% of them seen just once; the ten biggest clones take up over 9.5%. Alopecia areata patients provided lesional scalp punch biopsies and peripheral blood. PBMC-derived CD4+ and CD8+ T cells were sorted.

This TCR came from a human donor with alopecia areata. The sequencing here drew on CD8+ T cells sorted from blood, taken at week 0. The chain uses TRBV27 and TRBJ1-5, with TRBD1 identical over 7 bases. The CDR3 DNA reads TGTGCCAGCAGTAGGGACAGCGTGACTCAGCCCCAGCATTTT. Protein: CASSRDSVTQPQHF.